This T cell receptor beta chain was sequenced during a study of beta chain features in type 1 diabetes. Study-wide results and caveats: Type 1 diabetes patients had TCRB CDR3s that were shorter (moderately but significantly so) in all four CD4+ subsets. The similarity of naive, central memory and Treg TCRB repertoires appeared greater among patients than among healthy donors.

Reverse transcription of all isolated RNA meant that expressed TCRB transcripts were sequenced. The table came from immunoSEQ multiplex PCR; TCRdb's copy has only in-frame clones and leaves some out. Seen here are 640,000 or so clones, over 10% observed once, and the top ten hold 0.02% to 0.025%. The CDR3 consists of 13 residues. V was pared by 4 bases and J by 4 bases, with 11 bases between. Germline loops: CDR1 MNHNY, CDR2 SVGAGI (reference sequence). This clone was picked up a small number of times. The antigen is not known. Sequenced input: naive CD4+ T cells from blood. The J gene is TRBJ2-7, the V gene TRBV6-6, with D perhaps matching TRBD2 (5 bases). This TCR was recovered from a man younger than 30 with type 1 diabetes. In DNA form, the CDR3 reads TGTGCCAGCAGTTCCCGGGATCCTTACGAGCAGTACTTC. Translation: CASSSRDPYEQYF.